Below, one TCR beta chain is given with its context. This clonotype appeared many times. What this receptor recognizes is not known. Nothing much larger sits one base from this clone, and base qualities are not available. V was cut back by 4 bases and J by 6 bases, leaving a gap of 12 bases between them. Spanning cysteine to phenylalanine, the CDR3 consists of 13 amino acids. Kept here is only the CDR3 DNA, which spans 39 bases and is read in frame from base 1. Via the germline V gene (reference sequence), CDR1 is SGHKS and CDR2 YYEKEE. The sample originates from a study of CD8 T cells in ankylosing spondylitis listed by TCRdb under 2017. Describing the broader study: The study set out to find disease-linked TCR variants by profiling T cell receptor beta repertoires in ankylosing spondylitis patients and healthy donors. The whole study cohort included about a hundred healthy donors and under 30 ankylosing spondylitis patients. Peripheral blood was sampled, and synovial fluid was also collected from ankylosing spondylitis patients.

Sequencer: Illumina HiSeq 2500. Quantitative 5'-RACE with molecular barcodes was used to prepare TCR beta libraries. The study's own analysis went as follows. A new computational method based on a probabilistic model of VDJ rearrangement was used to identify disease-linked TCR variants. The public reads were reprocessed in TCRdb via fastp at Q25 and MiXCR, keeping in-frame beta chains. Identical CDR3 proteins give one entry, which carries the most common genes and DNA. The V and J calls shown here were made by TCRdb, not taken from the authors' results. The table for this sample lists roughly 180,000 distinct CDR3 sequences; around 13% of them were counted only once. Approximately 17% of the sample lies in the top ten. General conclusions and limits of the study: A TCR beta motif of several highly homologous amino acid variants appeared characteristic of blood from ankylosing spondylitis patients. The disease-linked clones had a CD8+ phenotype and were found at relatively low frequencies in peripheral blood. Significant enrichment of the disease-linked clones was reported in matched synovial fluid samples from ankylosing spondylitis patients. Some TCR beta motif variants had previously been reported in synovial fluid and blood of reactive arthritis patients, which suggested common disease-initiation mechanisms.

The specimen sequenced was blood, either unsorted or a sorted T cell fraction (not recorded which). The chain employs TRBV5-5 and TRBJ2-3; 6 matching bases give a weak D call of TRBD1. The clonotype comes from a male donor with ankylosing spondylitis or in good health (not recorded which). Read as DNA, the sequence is TGTGCCAGCAGCACTACAGGGTGGGATACGCAGTATTTT. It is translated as CASSTTGWDTQYF.